The text below deals with one T cell receptor (beta chain). A clone one base away is much larger, so this may be a read error. The germline CDR1 and CDR2 sequences are SQVTM and ANQGSEA. The CDR3 contains 14 residues. These data are taken from a study of tumor-infiltrating lymphocytes in primary liver carcinoma. The template, approximately 500 ng total RNA, yielded TCR beta cDNA made with a constant-region primer. Slightly modified ARM-PCR, run as three nested multiplex PCR rounds, produced the TCR beta libraries. Amplification in the first two PCR rounds was performed using TRBV1-TRBV30 forward primers and a C-beta reverse primer for approximately 10 cycles each. One entry per CDR3 protein results from TCRdb running MiXCR on the multiplex PCR reads. The sample lists 50,000 to 70,000 distinct CDR3 sequences, about three quarters occurring once. The tissue used was unsorted bulk material of roughly 17-34 mg. RNA and DNA were co-extracted from it with the AllPrep DNA/RNA mini kit. Treatment of the patients' primary liver carcinoma consisted of surgical resection. Five distinct regions per tumor were sampled. The proportion of viable tumor cells exceeded 85% in every tumor sample.

The sequenced sample consisted of liver tumor tissue from sampling region 2. Regarding subset: tumor region T2, inferior pole. V and J are TRBV29-1 and TRBJ1-1, with D possibly being TRBD1 (5 bases). This TCR derives from a man aged 35 to 55 with primary liver carcinoma and hepatitis B virus infection. The DNA of the CDR3 is TGCAACGGCTACCTCGGGACTCTGAACACTGAAGCTTTCTTT. It yields the protein CNGYLGTLNTEAFF.